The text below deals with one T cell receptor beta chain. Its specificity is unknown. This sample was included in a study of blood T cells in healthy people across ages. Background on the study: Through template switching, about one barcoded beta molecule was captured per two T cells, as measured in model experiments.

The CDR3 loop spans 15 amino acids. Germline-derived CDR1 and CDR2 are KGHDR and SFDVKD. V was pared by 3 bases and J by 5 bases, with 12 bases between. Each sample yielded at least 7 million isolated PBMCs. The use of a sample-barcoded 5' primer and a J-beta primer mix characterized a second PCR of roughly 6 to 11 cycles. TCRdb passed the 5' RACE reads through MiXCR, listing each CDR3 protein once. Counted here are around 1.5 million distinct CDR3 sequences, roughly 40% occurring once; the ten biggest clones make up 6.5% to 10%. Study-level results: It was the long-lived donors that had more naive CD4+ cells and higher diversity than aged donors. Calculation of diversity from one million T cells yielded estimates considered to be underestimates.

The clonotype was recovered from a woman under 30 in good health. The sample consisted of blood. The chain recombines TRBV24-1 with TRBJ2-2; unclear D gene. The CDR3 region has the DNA TGTGCCACCAGTGATACGGCTAGTGGTACCGGGGAGCTGTTTTTT. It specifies CATSDTASGTGELFF.